A selection of T cell receptor beta chains follows, all from one sample in a study of blood T cell repertoires in COVID-19. Data came from immunoSEQ multiplex PCR; TCRdb stores just in-frame clones and leaves some out. The data contain about 170,000 clones, approximately 80% of them singletons. Source material: peripheral blood. These receptor sequences come from a woman aged 70 to 79 with COVID-19, enrolled during active disease. Each CDR3 is given without its conserved first and last residue.

v_gene: TRBV6-5
CDR3aa: ASKLGRSNYGYT

v_gene: TRBV6-5
CDR3aa: ASRTAGDGSYGYT

v_gene: TRBV7-2
CDR3aa: ASSLSLAGAGEQY

v_gene: TRBV6-5
CDR3aa: ASSKDRGYGYT

v_gene: TRBV19
CDR3aa: ASSIREAGIARGYT

v_gene: TRBV29-1
CDR3aa: SVGAGTANEKLF

v_gene: TRBV14
CDR3aa: ASSRPGRHNEQF

v_gene: TRBV5-1
CDR3aa: ASTPGLAGGGYNEQF

v_gene: TRBV5-1
CDR3aa: ASSLTNTPDTQY

v_gene: TRBV19
CDR3aa: ASSRDSDQPQH

v_gene: TRBV6-5
CDR3aa: ASSMSQGNYGYT

v_gene: TRBV5-4
CDR3aa: ASSGGLDAGKTQY

v_gene: TRBV27
CDR3aa: ASSFSGGGNSPLH

v_gene: TRBV7-2
CDR3aa: ASSLASGGLGEQF

v_gene: TRBV30
CDR3aa: AWSAQLGEQY

v_gene: TRBV9
CDR3aa: ASSVGGGRANTGELF

v_gene: TRBV28
CDR3aa: ASSSPDRLGYGYT

v_gene: TRBV30
CDR3aa: AWGPGDSSGNTIY

v_gene: TRBV11-3
CDR3aa: ASSPRGRTYEQY

v_gene: TRBV20-1
CDR3aa: SASSQRKTQY

v_gene: TRBV30
CDR3aa: AWSGDSMNTEAF

v_gene: TRBV7-8
CDR3aa: ASSLGGKETQY

v_gene: TRBV2
CDR3aa: ASRELAGSTDTQY

v_gene: TRBV5-1
CDR3aa: ASSLAVRGSYNEQF

v_gene: TRBV28
CDR3aa: ASSQTGEGNIQY

v_gene: TRBV18
CDR3aa: ASSPSYPTDTNSPLH